The next 8 T cell receptor beta chains were all read from a single sample in a study of T cell responses to AZD1222 COVID-19 vaccine. The repertoire was sequenced with immunoSEQ multiplex PCR; TCRdb's copy has only in-frame clones and lacks some. The data hold roughly 80,000 clones, with just over 90% observed a single time. Sequences were derived from peripheral blood, sampled on day 0 of MenACWY control vaccination. These receptor sequences come from an adult in good health.

The chain uses TRBV6-5 and TRBJ2-3; tentative D call: TRBD1 (6 bases). Germline CDR1 is MNHEY and CDR2 is SVGAGI. V lost 6 bases and J 6 bases, leaving 16 bases between the germline ends. The CDR3 is 14 residues long. DNA for the CDR3: TGTGCCAGCAGCTCCCGGGACAAAGGGGATACGCAGTATTTT. This gives the protein CASSSRDKGDTQYF.

V gene TRBV9 combines with J gene TRBJ1-3, with D tentatively TRBD1 (5 bases). CDR3 size: 16 residues. Per the germline V gene, CDR1 is SGDLS and CDR2 is YYNGEE. With 2 bases removed from V and 2 bases from J, the gap between germline ends came to 14 bases. The CDR3 protein is CASSVRGESTGNTIYF. CDR3 coding DNA: TGTGCCAGCAGCGTTCGAGGGGAAAGTACTGGAAACACCATATATTTT.

The chain links TRBV6-1 to TRBJ2-2, with D perhaps being TRBD1 or TRBD2 (5 bases each). With 0 bases removed from V and 10 bases from J, the gap between germline ends came to 24 bases. Per germline, CDR1 MNHNS and CDR2 SASEGT. This CDR3 has 18 residues. CDR3 protein: CASSEAYGALVIVEELFF. The CDR3 DNA follows: TGTGCCAGCAGTGAAGCTTACGGGGCCCTAGTAATAGTGGAGGAGCTGTTTTTT.

The rearrangement links TRBV19 to TRBJ1-5, with D unclear. This CDR3 contains 15 residues. CDR1 is LNHDA, CDR2 SQIVND, per germline (reference sequence). V lost 3 bases and J lost 2, with 11 bases in between. CDR3 nucleotides: TGTGCCAGTAGTATGATAGAGGCAGGCAATCAGCCCCAGCATTTT. Translation gives CASSMIEAGNQPQHF.

The chain joins TRBV9 to TRBJ2-1; no clear D. The CDR3 sequence is 13 residues long. V was trimmed by 4 bases and J by 7 bases, leaving 12 bases between them. Germline lookup yields CDR1 SGDLS and CDR2 YYNGEE. The DNA for the CDR3 is TGTGCCAGCAGCCTCAGTGGACGGAATGAGCAGTTCTTC. Its translation: CASSLSGRNEQFF.

V and J are TRBV5-6 and TRBJ2-7, with 11 bases that match TRBD2. With V trimmed by 1 base and J by 5 bases, 5 bases remained unmatched. The CDR3 is made up of 15 amino acids. Germline V gene data show CDR1 as SGHDT and CDR2 as YYEEEE. The CDR3 protein is CASSLSGTSGNEQYF. The CDR3 coding sequence is TGTGCCAGCAGCTTGTCAGGGACTAGCGGTAACGAGCAGTACTTC.

This rearrangement joins TRBV7-6 to TRBJ2-5; the D is unclear. The V end was cut by 5 bases, the J end by 3 bases, with 16 bases between. The CDR3 runs 15 residues. CDR1 and CDR2 (germline): SGHVS, FNYEAQ. CDR3 in amino acids: CASSDSQAPEETQYF. CDR3 coding DNA: TGTGCCAGCAGCGACTCTCAGGCTCCGGAAGAGACCCAGTACTTC.

The CDR3 loop is CASSLAEETQYF. The CDR3 DNA sequence: TGTGCCAGCAGCTTGGCGGAAGAGACCCAGTACTTC. The chain is built from TRBV5-4 and TRBJ2-5; no clear D. The CDR3 extends over 12 amino acids. Germline V lookup: CDR1 SGHNT, CDR2 YYREEE (reference sequence). Trimming took 0 bases from V and 3 from J, leaving 3 bases between them.